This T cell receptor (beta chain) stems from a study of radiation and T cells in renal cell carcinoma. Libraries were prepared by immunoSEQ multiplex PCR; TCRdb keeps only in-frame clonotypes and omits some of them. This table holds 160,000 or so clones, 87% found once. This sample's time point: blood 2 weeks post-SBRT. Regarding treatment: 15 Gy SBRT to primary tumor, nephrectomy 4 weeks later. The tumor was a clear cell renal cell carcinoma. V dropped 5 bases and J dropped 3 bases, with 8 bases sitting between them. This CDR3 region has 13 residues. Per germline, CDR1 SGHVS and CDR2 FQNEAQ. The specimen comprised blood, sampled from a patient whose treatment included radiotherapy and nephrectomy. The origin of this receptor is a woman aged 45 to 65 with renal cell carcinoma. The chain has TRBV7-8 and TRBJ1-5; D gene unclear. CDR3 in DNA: TGTGCCAGCAGCCCCGGGATCAATCAGCCCCAGCATTTT. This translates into CASSPGINQPQHF. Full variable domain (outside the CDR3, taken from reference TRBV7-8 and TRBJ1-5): GAGVSQSPRYKVAKRGQDVALRCDPISGHVSLFWYQQALGQGPEFLTYFQNEAQLDKSGLPSDRFFAERPEGSVSTLKIQRTQQEDSAVYLCASSPGINQPQHFGDGTRLSIL.